This is a list of T cell receptor beta chains from one sample in a study of T-cell reconstitution after alpha-beta-depleted transplantation in children. TCRdb re-called the PCR reads through MiXCR, storing one row per CDR3 protein. This sample carries 490,000 or so distinct CDR3 sequences, 12% of them seen once, and the ten largest clones take over 5.5%. Sequencing was performed on PBMCs from the stem cell graft donor, taken from the stem cell graft. Source of these receptors: a human donor who donated a stem cell graft to a child with combined immunodeficiency. Each CDR3 is given with its conserved first and last residue. The D gene is left open where the match is weak. The size field is filled for only some rows; it gives once, few, many or a size class.

CDR3aa: CSAEGTSGSRYTDTQYF; CDR3nt: TGCAGCGCCGAAGGGACTAGCGGGAGTCGGTACACAGATACGCAGTATTTT; j_gene: TRBJ2-3; d_gene: TRBD2; v_gene: TRBV29-1; abundance: NA
CDR3aa: CASSLTGNGNQPQHF; CDR3nt: TGTGCCAGCAGTCTCACAGGGAACGGCAATCAGCCCCAGCATTTT; j_gene: TRBJ1-5; d_gene: NA; v_gene: TRBV12-3/TRBV12-4; abundance: NA
CDR3aa: CAISASTSGRPYEQYF; CDR3nt: TGTGCCATCAGTGCCTCCACTAGCGGGCGTCCCTACGAGCAGTACTTC; j_gene: TRBJ2-7; d_gene: TRBD2; v_gene: TRBV10-3; abundance: many
CDR3aa: CASRSRGGLGTDTQYF; CDR3nt: TGCGCCAGCAGGAGCCGGGGGGGCCTAGGCACAGATACGCAGTATTTT; j_gene: TRBJ2-3; d_gene: TRBD2; v_gene: TRBV10-2; abundance: NA
CDR3aa: CASSLVGRSIQYF; CDR3nt: TGTGCCAGCAGCTTAGTCGGTCGTAGCATTCAGTACTTC; j_gene: TRBJ2-4; d_gene: NA; v_gene: TRBV7-8; abundance: NA
CDR3aa: CSASPGTRGQPQHF; CDR3nt: TGCAGTGCTAGTCCCGGGACCAGGGGTCAGCCCCAGCATTTT; j_gene: TRBJ1-5; d_gene: NA; v_gene: TRBV20-1; abundance: few
CDR3aa: CASSSRLRSANTQYF; CDR3nt: TGTGCCAGCAGCTCCAGACTGCGCTCAGCTAATACGCAGTATTTT; j_gene: TRBJ2-3; d_gene: NA; v_gene: TRBV7-2; abundance: NA
CDR3aa: CASSLELENSYEQYF; CDR3nt: TGTGCCAGCAGCTTAGAACTAGAGAACTCCTACGAGCAGTACTTC; j_gene: TRBJ2-7; d_gene: NA; v_gene: TRBV7-2; abundance: NA
CDR3aa: CATSRGTGAASGANVLTF; CDR3nt: TGTGCCACCAGCAGAGGGACAGGGGCCGCCTCTGGGGCCAACGTCCTGACTTTC; j_gene: TRBJ2-6; d_gene: TRBD1; v_gene: TRBV15; abundance: many
CDR3aa: CASSYSEGTSDSSTDTQYF; CDR3nt: TGTGCCAGCAGTTACTCGGAAGGGACTAGCGATTCTAGCACAGATACGCAGTATTTT; j_gene: TRBJ2-3; d_gene: TRBD2; v_gene: TRBV6-5; abundance: NA
CDR3aa: CASSVGTFTDTQYF; CDR3nt: TGTGCCAGCAGCGTGGGGACTTTCACAGATACGCAGTATTTT; j_gene: TRBJ2-3; d_gene: NA; v_gene: TRBV9; abundance: NA
CDR3aa: CASSVGWGGDEQYF; CDR3nt: TGTGCCAGCAGCGTAGGATGGGGGGGAGACGAGCAGTACTTC; j_gene: TRBJ2-7; d_gene: TRBD2; v_gene: TRBV9; abundance: NA
CDR3aa: CASSQDAYTGELFF; CDR3nt: TGTGCCAGCAGCCAAGATGCTTACACCGGGGAGCTGTTTTTT; j_gene: TRBJ2-2; d_gene: NA; v_gene: TRBV14; abundance: NA
CDR3aa: CASSLAGGPYEQFF; CDR3nt: TGTGCCAGCAGTTTAGCGGGGGGGCCCTATGAGCAGTTCTTC; j_gene: TRBJ2-1; d_gene: TRBD2; v_gene: TRBV28; abundance: many
CDR3aa: CASSVSRDWNLYEQYF; CDR3nt: TGTGCCAGCAGTGTTAGCCGGGACTGGAACCTATACGAGCAGTACTTC; j_gene: TRBJ2-7; d_gene: NA; v_gene: TRBV25-1; abundance: few
CDR3aa: CATSDLMRGGTDTQYF; CDR3nt: TGTGCCACCAGTGATTTGATGAGGGGAGGGACAGATACGCAGTATTTT; j_gene: TRBJ2-3; d_gene: TRBD2; v_gene: TRBV24-1; abundance: NA
CDR3aa: CSVGLTGVYEQYF; CDR3nt: TGCAGCGTTGGGTTGACAGGGGTTTACGAGCAGTACTTC; j_gene: TRBJ2-7; d_gene: TRBD1; v_gene: TRBV29-1; abundance: NA
CDR3aa: CASSLGHGYTF; CDR3nt: TGTGCCAGCAGTTTAGGACATGGCTACACCTTC; j_gene: TRBJ1-2; d_gene: NA; v_gene: TRBV12-3/TRBV12-4; abundance: NA